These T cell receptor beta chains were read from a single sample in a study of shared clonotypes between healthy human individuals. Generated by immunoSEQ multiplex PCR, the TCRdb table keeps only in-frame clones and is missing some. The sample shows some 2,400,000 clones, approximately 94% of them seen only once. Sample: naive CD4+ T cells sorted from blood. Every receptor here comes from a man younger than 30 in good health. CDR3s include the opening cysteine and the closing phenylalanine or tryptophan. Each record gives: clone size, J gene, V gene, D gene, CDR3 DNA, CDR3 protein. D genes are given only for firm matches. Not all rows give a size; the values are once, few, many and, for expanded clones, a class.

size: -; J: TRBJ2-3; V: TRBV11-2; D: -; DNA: TGTGCCAGCAGCCCCCGGTTCTACTCGGATACGCAGTATTTT; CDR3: CASSPRFYSDTQYF
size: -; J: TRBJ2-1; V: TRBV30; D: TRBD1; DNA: TGTGCCTGGAGACAAAAGGGGACAGGGTGGCTGAGCTCCTACAATGAGCAGTTCTTC; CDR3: CAWRQKGTGWLSSYNEQFF
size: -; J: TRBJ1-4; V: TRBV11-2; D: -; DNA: TGTGCCAGCAGCTTAACAGCAACTAATGAAAAACTGTTTTTT; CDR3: CASSLTATNEKLFF
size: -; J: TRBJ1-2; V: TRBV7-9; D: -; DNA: TGTGCCACGGGCGGAGAAGCTTCTAACTATGGCTACACCTTC; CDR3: CATGGEASNYGYTF
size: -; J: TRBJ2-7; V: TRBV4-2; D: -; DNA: TGTGCCAGCAGCCAAGGGGGTTCAACCTACGAGCAGTACTTC; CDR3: CASSQGGSTYEQYF
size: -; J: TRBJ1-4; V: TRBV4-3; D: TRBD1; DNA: TGCGCCAGCAGCCCCCGACAGGGTCGGAACGAAAAACTGTTTTTT; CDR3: CASSPRQGRNEKLFF
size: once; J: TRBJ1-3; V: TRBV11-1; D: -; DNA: TGTGCCAGCAGCCAAACTACCGGAAACACCATATATTTT; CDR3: CASSQTTGNTIYF
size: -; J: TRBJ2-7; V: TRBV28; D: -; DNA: TGTGCCAGCAGTTTACCCGGGACAAATACCTACGAGCAGTACTTC; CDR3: CASSLPGTNTYEQYF
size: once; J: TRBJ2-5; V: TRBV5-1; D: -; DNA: TGCGCCAGCAGCTTTGGCGAGGGGTGGGGACGAGAGACCCAGTACTTC; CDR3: CASSFGEGWGRETQYF
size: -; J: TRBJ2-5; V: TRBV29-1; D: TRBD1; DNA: TGCAGCGTTGGGACAGGCACAGGGACCCAGTACTTC; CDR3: CSVGTGTGTQYF
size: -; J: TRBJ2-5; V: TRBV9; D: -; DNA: TGTGCCAGCAGCGTAGCAGGCAGGGATCAAGAGACCCAGTACTTC; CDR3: CASSVAGRDQETQYF
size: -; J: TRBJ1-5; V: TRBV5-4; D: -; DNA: TGTGCCAGCAGCTTGGAGGGCGGGCAGCCCCAGCATTTT; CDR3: CASSLEGGQPQHF
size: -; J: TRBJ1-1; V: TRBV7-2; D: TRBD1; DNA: TGTGCCAGCAGCACCAGGACAGGGGGCACTGAAGCTTTCTTT; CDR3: CASSTRTGGTEAFF
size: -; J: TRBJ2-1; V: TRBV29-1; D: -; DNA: TGCAGCGTAGGGACCGGAGGGGTCAATGAGCAGTTCTTC; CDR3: CSVGTGGVNEQFF
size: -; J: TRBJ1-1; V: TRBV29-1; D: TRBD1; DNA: TGCAGCGTGGAAGTGACAGGGGGCATCACTGAAGCTTTCTTT; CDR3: CSVEVTGGITEAFF
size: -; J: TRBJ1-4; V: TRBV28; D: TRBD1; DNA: TGTGCCAGCAGTTCCAGGACAGGGACGAGGCTGTTTTTT; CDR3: CASSSRTGTRLFF
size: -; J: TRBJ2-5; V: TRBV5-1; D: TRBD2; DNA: TGCGCCAGCAGCCCCGGTTCTAGCGGCGAGGAGACCCAGTACTTC; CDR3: CASSPGSSGEETQYF
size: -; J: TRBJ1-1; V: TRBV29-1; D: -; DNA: TGCAGCGTTTCCGAGTCGAACACTGAAGCTTTCTTT; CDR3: CSVSESNTEAFF
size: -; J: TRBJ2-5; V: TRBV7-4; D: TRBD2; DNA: TGTGCCAGCAGCTCCCCGGGGGGGGAAGAGACCCAGTACTTC; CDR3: CASSSPGGEETQYF
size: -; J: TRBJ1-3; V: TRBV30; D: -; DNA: TGTGCCTGGAGCGTAGCACTAAGTGGAAACACCATATATTTT; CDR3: CAWSVALSGNTIYF
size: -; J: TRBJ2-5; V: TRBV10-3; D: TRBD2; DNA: TGTGCCTCCAGGGGAGCGGGGGGAGAGACCCAGTACTTC; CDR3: CASRGAGGETQYF
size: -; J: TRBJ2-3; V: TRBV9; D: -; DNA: TGTGCCAGCGCCGCAGAACTAGTCACAGATACGCAGTATTTT; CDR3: CASAAELVTDTQYF
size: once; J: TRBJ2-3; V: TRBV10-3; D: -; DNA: TGTGCCATCAGTGGGCGGGATACGCAGTATTTT; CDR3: CAISGRDTQYF
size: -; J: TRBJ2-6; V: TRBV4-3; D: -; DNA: TGCGCCAGCAGCCAAGATCCCGGCTACTCTGGGGCCAACGTCCTGACTTTC; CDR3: CASSQDPGYSGANVLTF
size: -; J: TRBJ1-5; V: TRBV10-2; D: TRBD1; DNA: TGCGCCAGCAGGGGACAGCGCTCGAATCAGCCCCAGCATTTT; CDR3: CASRGQRSNQPQHF
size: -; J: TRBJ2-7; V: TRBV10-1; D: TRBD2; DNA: TGCGCCAGCAGTGCGTGCGGGACTAGGGGGGACTACGAGCAGTACTTC; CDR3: CASSACGTRGDYEQYF
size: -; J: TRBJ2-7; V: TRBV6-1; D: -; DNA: TGTGCCAGCAGTGGATGGGACTCGCCGAGCTCCTACGAGCAGTACTTC; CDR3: CASSGWDSPSSYEQYF
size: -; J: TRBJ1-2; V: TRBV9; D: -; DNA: TGTGCCAGCAGCGTACAGGGGTCCTATGGCTACACCTTC; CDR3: CASSVQGSYGYTF
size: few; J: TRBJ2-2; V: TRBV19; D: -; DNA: TGTGCCACCCATGATTGGACCGGGGAGCTGTTTTTT; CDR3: CATHDWTGELFF
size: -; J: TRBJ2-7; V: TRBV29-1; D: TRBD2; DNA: TGCAGCGTTGTTCCGGGACAACGAGCGGGAGGAAACTACGAGCAGTACTTC; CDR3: CSVVPGQRAGGNYEQYF
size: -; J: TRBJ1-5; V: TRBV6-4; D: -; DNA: TGTGCCAGTACTTTGGTACAGGGAAAGACGTTTGAGCCCCAGCATTTT; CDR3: CASTLVQGKTFEPQHF
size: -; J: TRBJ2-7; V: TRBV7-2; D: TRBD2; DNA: TGTGCCAGCAGCTTAATAGCGGGAGCAAACGAGCAGTACTTC; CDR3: CASSLIAGANEQYF
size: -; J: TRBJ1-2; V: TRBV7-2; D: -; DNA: TGTGCCAGCAGCTTAGAAGCAGGGGACTATGGCTACACCTTC; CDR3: CASSLEAGDYGYTF
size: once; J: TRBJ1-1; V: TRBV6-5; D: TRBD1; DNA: TGTGCCAGCAGGAAGGGGACAGGTTTAGGCGGTGAAGCTTTCTTT; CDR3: CASRKGTGLGGEAFF
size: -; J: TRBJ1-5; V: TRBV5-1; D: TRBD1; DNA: TGCGCCAGCAGCCTGGGACAGGGTGGCAATCAGCCCCAGCATTTT; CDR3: CASSLGQGGNQPQHF